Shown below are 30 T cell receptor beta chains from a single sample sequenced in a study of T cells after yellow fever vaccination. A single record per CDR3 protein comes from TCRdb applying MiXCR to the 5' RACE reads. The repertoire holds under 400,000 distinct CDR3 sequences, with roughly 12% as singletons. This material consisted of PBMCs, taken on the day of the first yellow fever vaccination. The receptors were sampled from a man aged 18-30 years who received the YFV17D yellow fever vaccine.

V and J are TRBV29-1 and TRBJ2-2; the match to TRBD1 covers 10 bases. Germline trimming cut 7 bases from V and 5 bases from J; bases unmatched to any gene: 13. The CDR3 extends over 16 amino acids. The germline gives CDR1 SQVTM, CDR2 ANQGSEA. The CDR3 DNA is TGCAGCGCGAGATCCCGGGACAGGGGTGGGACCGGGGAGCTGTTTTTT. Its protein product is CSARSRDRGGTGELFF.

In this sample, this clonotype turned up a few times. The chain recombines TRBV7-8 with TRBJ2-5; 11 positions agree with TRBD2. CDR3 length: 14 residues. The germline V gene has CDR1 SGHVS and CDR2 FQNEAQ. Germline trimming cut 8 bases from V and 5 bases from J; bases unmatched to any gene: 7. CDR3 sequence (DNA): TGTGCCAGCGTAGCGGGGGGGCCGCGGGAGACCCAGTACTTC. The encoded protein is CASVAGGPRETQYF.

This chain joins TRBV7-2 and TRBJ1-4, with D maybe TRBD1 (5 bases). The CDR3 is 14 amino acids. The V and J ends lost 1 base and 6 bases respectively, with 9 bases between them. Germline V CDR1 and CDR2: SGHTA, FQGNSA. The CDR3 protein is CASSLGGVDEKLFF. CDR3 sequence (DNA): TGTGCCAGCAGCTTAGGGGGGGTGGATGAAAAACTGTTTTTT.

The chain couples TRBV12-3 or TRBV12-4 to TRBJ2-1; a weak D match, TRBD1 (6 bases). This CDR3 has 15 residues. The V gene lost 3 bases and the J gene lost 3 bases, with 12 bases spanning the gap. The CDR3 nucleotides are TGTGCCAGCAGTTTCAGGCAGGGGCTCTACAATGAGCAGTTCTTC. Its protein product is CASSFRQGLYNEQFF.

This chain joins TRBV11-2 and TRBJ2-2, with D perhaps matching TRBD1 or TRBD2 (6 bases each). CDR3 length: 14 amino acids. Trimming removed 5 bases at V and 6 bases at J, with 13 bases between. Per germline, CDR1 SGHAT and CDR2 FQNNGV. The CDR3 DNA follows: TGTGCCAGCAGCAAGCTGGAGGGGGCCGGGGAGCTGTTTTTT. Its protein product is CASSKLEGAGELFF.

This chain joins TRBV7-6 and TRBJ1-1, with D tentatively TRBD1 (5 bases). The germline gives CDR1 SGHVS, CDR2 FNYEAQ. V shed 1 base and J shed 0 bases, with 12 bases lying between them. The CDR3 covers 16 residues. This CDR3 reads CASSLEGLGMNTEAFF. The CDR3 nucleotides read TGTGCCAGCAGCTTAGAGGGGCTCGGAATGAACACTGAAGCTTTCTTT.

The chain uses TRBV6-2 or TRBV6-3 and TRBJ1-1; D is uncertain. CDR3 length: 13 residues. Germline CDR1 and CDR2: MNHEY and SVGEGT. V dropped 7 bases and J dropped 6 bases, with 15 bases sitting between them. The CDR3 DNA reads TGTGCCAGCACCCCCCACGGCTCGCCTGAAGCTTTCTTT. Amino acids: CASTPHGSPEAFF.

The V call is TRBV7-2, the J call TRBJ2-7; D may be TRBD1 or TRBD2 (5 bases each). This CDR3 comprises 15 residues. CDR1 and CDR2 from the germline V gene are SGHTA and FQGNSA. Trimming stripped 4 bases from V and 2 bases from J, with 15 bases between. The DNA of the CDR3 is TGTGCCAGCAGCTGGGTCGACGGGGCGCCCTACGAGCAGTACTTC. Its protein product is CASSWVDGAPYEQYF.

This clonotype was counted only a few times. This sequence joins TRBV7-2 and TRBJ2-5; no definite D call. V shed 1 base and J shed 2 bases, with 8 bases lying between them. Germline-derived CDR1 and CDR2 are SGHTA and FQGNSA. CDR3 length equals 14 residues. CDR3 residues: CASSLVGIQETQYF. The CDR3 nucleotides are TGTGCCAGCAGCTTAGTTGGTATTCAAGAGACCCAGTACTTC.

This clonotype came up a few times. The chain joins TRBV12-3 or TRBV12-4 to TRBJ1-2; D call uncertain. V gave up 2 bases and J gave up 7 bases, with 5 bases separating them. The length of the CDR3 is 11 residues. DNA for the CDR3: TGTGCCAGCAGTTTACTCGGTGGCTACACCTTC. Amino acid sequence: CASSLLGGYTF.

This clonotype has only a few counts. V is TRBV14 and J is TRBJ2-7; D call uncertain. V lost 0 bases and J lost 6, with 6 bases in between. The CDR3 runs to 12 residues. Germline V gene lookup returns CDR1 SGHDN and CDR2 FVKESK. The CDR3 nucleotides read TGTGCCAGCAGCCAAGATTGGGGCGAGCAGTACGTC. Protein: CASSQDWGEQYV.

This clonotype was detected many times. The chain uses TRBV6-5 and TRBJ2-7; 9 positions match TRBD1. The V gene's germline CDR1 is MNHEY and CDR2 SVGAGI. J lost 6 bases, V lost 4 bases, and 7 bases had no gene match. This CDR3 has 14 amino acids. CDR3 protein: CASSWDRDNIEQYV. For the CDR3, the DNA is TGTGCCAGCAGTTGGGACAGGGACAATATCGAGCAGTACGTC.

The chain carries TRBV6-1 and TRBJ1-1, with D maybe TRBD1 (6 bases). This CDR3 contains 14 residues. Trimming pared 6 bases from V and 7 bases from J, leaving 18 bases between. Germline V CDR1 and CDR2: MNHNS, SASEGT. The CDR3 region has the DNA TGTGCCAGCAGACACAGGGTAGAGGAGGGTGAAGCTTTCTTT. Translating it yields CASRHRVEEGEAFF.

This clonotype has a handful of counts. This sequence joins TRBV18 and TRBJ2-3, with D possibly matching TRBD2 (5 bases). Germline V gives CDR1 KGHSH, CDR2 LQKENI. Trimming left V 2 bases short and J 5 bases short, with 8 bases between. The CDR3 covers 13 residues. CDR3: CASSPNREDTQYF. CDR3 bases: TGTGCCAGCTCACCAAATCGGGAAGATACGCAGTATTTT. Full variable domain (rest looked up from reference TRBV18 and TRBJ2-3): NAGVMQNPRHLVRRRGQEARLRCSPMKGHSHVYWYRQLPEEGLKFMVYLQKENIIDESGMPKERFSAEFPKEGPSILRIQQVVRGDSAAYFCASSPNREDTQYFGPGTRLTVL.

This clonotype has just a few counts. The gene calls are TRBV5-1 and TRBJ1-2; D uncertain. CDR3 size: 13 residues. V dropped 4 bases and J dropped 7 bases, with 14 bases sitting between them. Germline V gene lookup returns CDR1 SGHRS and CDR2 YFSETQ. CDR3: CASSAGSMSGYTF. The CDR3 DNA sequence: TGCGCCAGCAGCGCCGGGTCAATGAGTGGCTACACCTTC. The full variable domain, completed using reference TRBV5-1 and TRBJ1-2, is KAGVTQTPRYLIKTRGQQVTLSCSPISGHRSVSWYQQTPGQGLQFLFEYFSETQRNKGNFPGRFSGRQFSNSRSEMNVSTLELGDSALYLCASSAGSMSGYTFGSGTRLTVV.

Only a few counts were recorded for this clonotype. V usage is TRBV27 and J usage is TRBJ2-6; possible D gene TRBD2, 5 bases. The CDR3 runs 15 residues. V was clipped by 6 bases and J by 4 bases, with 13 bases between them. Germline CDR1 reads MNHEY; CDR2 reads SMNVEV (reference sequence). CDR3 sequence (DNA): TGTGCCAGCAGCCGCGGGCAGGTCGGGGCCAACGTCCTGACTTTC. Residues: CASSRGQVGANVLTF. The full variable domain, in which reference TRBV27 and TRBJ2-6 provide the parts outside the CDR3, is EAQVTQNPRYLITVTGKKLTVTCSQNMNHEYMSWYRQDPGLGLRQIYYSMNVEVTDKGDVPEGYKVSRKEKRNFPLILESPSPNQTSLYFCASSRGQVGANVLTFGAGSRLTVL.

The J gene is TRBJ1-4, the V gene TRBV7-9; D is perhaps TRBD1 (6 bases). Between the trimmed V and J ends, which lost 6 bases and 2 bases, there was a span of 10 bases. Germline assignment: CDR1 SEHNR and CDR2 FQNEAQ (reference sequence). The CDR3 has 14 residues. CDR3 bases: TGTGCCAGCAGTCAGGGGTGGACTAATGAAAAACTGTTTTTT. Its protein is CASSQGWTNEKLFF.

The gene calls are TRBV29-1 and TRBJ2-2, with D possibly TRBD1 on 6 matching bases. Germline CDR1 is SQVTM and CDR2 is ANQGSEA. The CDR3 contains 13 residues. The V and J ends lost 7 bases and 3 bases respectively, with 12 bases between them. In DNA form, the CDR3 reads TGCAGCGGATACAGGGATGACACCGGGGAGCTGTTTTTT. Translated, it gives CSGYRDDTGELFF.

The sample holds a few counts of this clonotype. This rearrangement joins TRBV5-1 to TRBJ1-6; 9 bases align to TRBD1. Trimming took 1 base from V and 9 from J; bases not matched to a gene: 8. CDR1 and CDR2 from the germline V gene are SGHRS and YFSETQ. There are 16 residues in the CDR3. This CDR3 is CASSLTGRTGASPLHF. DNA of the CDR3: TGCGCCAGCAGCTTGACCGGAAGGACAGGGGCTTCACCCCTCCACTTT.

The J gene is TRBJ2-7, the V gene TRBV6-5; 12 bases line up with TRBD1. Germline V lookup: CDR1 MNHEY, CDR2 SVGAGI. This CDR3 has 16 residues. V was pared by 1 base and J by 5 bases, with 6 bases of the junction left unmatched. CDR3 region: CASSYFTGQGANEQYF. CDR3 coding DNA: TGTGCCAGCAGTTACTTCACGGGACAGGGGGCCAACGAGCAGTACTTC.

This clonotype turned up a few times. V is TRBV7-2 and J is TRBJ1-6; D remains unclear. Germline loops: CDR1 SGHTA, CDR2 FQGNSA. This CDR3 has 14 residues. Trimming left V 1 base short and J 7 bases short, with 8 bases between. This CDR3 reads CASSLESRNSPLHF. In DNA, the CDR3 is TGTGCCAGCAGCTTAGAATCAAGGAATTCACCCCTCCACTTT.

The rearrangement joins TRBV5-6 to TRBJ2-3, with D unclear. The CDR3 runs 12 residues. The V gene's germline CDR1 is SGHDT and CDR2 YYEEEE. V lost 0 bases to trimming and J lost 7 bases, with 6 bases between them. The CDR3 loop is CASSLVPNTQYF. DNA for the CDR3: TGTGCCAGCAGCTTGGTTCCAAATACGCAGTATTTT.

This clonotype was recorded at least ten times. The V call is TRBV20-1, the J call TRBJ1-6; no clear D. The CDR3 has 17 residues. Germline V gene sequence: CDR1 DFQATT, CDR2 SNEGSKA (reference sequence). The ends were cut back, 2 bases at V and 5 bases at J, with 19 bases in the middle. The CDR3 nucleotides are TGCAGTGCTAGATTAGCGGGAGCTTTATACGATAATTCACCCCTCCACTTT. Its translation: CSARLAGALYDNSPLHF.

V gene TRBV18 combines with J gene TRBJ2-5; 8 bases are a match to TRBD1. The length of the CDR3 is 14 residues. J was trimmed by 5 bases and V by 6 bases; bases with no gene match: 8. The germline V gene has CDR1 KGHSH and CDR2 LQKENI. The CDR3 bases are TGTGCCAGCTCCCGAGCTGGGGACAGGGAGACCCAGTACTTC. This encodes CASSRAGDRETQYF.

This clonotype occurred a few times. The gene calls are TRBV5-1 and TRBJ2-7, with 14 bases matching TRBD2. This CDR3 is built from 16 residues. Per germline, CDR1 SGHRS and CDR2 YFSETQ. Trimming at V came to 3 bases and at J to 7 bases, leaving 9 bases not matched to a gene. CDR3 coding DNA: TGCGCCAGCAGCTCCACGACTAGCGGGGGGGCTAAGGAGCAGTACTTC. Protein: CASSSTTSGGAKEQYF. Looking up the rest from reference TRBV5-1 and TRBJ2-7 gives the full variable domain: KAGVTQTPRYLIKTRGQQVTLSCSPISGHRSVSWYQQTPGQGLQFLFEYFSETQRNKGNFPGRFSGRQFSNSRSEMNVSTLELGDSALYLCASSSTTSGGAKEQYFGPGTRLTVT.

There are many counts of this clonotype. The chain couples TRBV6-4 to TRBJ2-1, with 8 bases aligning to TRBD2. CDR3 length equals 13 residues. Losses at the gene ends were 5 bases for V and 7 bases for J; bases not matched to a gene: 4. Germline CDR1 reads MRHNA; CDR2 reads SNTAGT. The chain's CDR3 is CASSIGLANEQFF. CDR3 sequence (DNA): TGTGCCAGCAGTATCGGACTAGCTAATGAGCAGTTCTTC.

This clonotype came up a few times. In DNA form, the CDR3 reads TGTGCCAGCAGTCAACTCCTCGACATGCGGGCTAACTATGGCTACACCTTC. This gives the protein CASSQLLDMRANYGYTF. This sequence joins TRBV6-1 and TRBJ1-2; D is unclear. With 5 bases removed from V and 0 bases from J, the gap between germline ends came to 19 bases. Germline CDR1 and CDR2: MNHNS and SASEGT. This CDR3 is built from 17 residues.

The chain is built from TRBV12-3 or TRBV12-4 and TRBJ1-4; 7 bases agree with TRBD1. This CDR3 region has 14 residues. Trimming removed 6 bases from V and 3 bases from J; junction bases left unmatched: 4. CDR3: CASSQGQANEKLFF. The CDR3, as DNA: TGTGCCAGCAGCCAAGGACAGGCTAATGAAAAACTGTTTTTT.

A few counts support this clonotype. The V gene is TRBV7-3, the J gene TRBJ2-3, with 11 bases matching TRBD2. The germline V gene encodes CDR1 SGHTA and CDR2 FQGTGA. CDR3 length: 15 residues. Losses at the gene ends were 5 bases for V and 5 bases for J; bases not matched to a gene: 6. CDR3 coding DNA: TGTGCCAGCAGCCCTAGCGGGGGGACAGGAGATACGCAGTATTTT. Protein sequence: CASSPSGGTGDTQYF. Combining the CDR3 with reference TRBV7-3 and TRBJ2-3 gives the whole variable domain GAGVSQTPSNKVTEKGKYVELRCDPISGHTALYWYRQSLGQGPEFLIYFQGTGAADDSGLPNDRFFAVRPEGSVSTLKIQRTERGDSAVYLCASSPSGGTGDTQYFGPGTRLTVL.

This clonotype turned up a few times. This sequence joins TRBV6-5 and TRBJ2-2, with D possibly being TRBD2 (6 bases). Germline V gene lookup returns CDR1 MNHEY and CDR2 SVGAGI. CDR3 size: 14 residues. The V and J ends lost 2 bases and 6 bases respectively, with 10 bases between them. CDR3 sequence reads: CASSYMAGSGELFF. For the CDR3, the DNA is TGTGCCAGCAGTTACATGGCGGGGTCCGGGGAGCTGTTTTTT.